A selection of T cell receptor beta chains follows, all from one sample in a study of blood T cell repertoires in COVID-19. Using immunoSEQ multiplex PCR, the repertoire was profiled, and TCRdb retains in-frame clones only, with some absent. Of approximately 180,000 clones listed, about 85% are singletons. The specimen sequenced was peripheral blood. These receptors all stem from a woman at least 80 years old with acute or convalescent COVID-19. The CDR3 runs from the conserved cysteine through the conserved F or W. Each record gives: J gene, D gene, V gene, clone size, CDR3 protein, CDR3 DNA. A D gene is named only where the DNA matches it firmly. Not every row has a clone size; where given, it reads once, few, many or a size class.

J: TRBJ1-5
D: .
V: TRBV10-3
size: .
CDR3: CAARVGQNQPQHF
DNA: TGTGCCGCCCGGGTAGGCCAGAATCAGCCCCAGCATTTT

J: TRBJ2-1
D: .
V: TRBV27
size: .
CDR3: CASSSTGTYYNEQFF
DNA: TGTGCCAGCAGTTCAACCGGGACTTATTACAATGAGCAGTTCTTC

J: TRBJ2-3
D: TRBD2
V: TRBV7-9
size: .
CDR3: CASSLPSGRRGTDTQYF
DNA: TGTGCCAGCAGCTTGCCTAGCGGGAGGAGGGGCACAGATACGCAGTATTTT

J: TRBJ1-4
D: .
V: TRBV7-2
size: .
CDR3: CASSWRVNEKLFF
DNA: TGTGCCAGCAGCTGGAGGGTGAATGAAAAACTGTTTTTT

J: TRBJ2-3
D: TRBD2
V: TRBV4-2
size: .
CDR3: CASSPGGAGTDTQYF
DNA: TGTGCCAGCAGCCCGGGAGGTGCGGGCACAGATACGCAGTATTTT

J: TRBJ2-1
D: .
V: TRBV19
size: .
CDR3: CASSPLLGSYNEQFF
DNA: TGTGCCAGTAGTCCGTTACTCGGCTCCTACAATGAGCAGTTCTTC

J: TRBJ2-3
D: .
V: TRBV6-6
size: .
CDR3: CASSYRGASTDTQYF
DNA: TGTGCCAGCAGCTACCGGGGGGCGAGCACAGATACGCAGTATTTT

J: TRBJ2-3
D: .
V: TRBV29-1
size: once
CDR3: CSVGGGSTDTQYF
DNA: TGCAGCGTGGGAGGGGGATCCACAGATACGCAGTATTTT

J: TRBJ1-1
D: TRBD1
V: TRBV30
size: once
CDR3: CAWSVHRTGNTEAFF
DNA: TGTGCCTGGAGTGTACACAGGACAGGGAACACTGAAGCTTTCTTT

J: TRBJ2-1
D: .
V: TRBV14
size: .
CDR3: CASSQATTYNEQFF
DNA: TGTGCCAGCAGCCAAGCGACTACCTACAATGAGCAGTTCTTC

J: TRBJ1-1
D: TRBD1
V: TRBV27
size: .
CDR3: CASSFRQGVTEAFF
DNA: TGTGCCAGCAGTTTTCGACAGGGGGTCACTGAAGCTTTCTTT

J: TRBJ2-7
D: TRBD1
V: TRBV6-5
size: .
CDR3: CASSSGTGGTYEQYF
DNA: TGTGCCAGCAGTTCTGGGACAGGGGGCACCTACGAGCAGTACTTC

J: TRBJ1-1
D: .
V: TRBV2
size: .
CDR3: CASSPGGSEAFF
DNA: TGTGCCAGCAGCCCCGGCGGCAGCGAAGCTTTCTTT

J: TRBJ1-4
D: .
V: TRBV12-5
size: once
CDR3: CASGLVGRAKEKLFF
DNA: TGTGCTAGTGGTTTGGTGGGCAGGGCGAAGGAAAAACTGTTTTTT

J: TRBJ2-3
D: TRBD1
V: TRBV6-2/TRBV6-3
size: few
CDR3: CASSLGQVGQYF
DNA: TGTGCCAGCAGTTTGGGACAGGTCGGGCAGTATTTT

J: TRBJ1-5
D: .
V: TRBV6-5
size: few
CDR3: CASRQGLRNQPQHF
DNA: TGTGCCAGCAGGCAGGGTTTACGCAATCAGCCCCAGCATTTT

J: TRBJ2-3
D: TRBD2
V: TRBV7-2
size: once
CDR3: CASSLGLAGLTTDTQYF
DNA: TGTGCCAGCAGCTTAGGGCTAGCGGGCCTTACCACAGATACGCAGTATTTT

J: TRBJ1-1
D: TRBD1
V: TRBV27
size: .
CDR3: CANTTGRDTEAFF
DNA: TGTGCCAACACGACAGGGCGGGACACTGAAGCTTTCTTT